The rows below give T cell receptor beta chains drawn from one sample of a study of blood T cell repertoires in COVID-19. Generated by immunoSEQ multiplex PCR, the TCRdb table keeps only in-frame clones and is missing some. Among 200,000 to 250,000 clones, roughly nine tenths were seen once, and the ten largest hold 6.2%. The sequenced material came from peripheral blood. The receptors originated from a man aged 55 to 70 with acute or convalescent COVID-19. CDR3s include the opening cysteine and the closing phenylalanine or tryptophan. D genes are given only for firm matches. Rows may omit the clone size; those that give it use once, few, many or a size class.

cdr3_aa cdr3_nt clone_size d_call j_call v_call
CASSPGQNNYGYTF TGTGCCAGCAGTCCGGGACAGAACAACTATGGCTACACCTTC - TRBD1 TRBJ1-2 TRBV27
CASSTQTGNTEAFF TGTGCCAGCAGCACCCAGACAGGGAACACTGAAGCTTTCTTT - - TRBJ1-1 TRBV4-2
CASSDRQEPYEQYF TGTGCCAGCAGTGACCGACAGGAGCCTTACGAGCAGTACTTC - - TRBJ2-7 TRBV25-1
CASSKTGNKETQYF TGTGCCAGCAGCAAGACAGGCAACAAAGAGACCCAGTACTTC - - TRBJ2-5 TRBV11-1
CASSLNRQAGELFF TGTGCCAGCAGCTTAAATCGGCAGGCCGGGGAGCTGTTTTTT - - TRBJ2-2 TRBV7-3
CASTGTGVTGELFF TGTGCCAGCACCGGGACAGGGGTTACCGGGGAGCTGTTTTTT - TRBD1 TRBJ2-2 TRBV5-4
CASSLGGGNYGYTF TGTGCCAGCAGCTTAGGGGGGGGTAACTATGGCTACACCTTC - - TRBJ1-2 TRBV7-2
CASNVVRQETQYF TGTGCCAGCAACGTGGTCCGGCAAGAGACCCAGTACTTC - - TRBJ2-5 TRBV2
CASSQGPPGQGNEQYF TGCGCCAGCAGCCAAGGGCCACCGGGACAGGGTAACGAGCAGTACTTC - TRBD1 TRBJ2-7 TRBV4-3
CASSDFAGDNPPGELFF TGTGCCAGCAGTGACTTTGCGGGAGATAACCCCCCCGGGGAGCTGTTTTTT - TRBD2 TRBJ2-2 TRBV2
CASSQGGLLNNGYTF TGCGCCAGCAGCCAAGGGGGACTTTTGAACAATGGCTACACCTTC once - TRBJ1-2 TRBV4-1
CARSRTSGSYEQYF TGTGCCAGAAGCCGGACTAGCGGGAGCTACGAGCAGTACTTC - TRBD2 TRBJ2-7 TRBV5-3
CASSLKGARNTGELFF TGTGCCAGCAGCTTAAAGGGGGCGCGGAACACCGGGGAGCTGTTTTTT - TRBD1 TRBJ2-2 TRBV11-2
CASSLPSGSFHEQYF TGTGCCAGCAGCTTACCTAGCGGGAGCTTCCACGAGCAGTACTTC - TRBD2 TRBJ2-7 TRBV5-4
CASSQRDSNLPYNSPLHF TGTGCCAGCAGCCAGCGGGACAGCAATTTACCTTATAATTCACCCCTCCACTTT - TRBD1 TRBJ1-6 TRBV3-1/TRBV3-2
CASSSRLAGAREQYF TGTGCCAGCAGTTCCCGACTAGCGGGAGCGAGGGAGCAGTACTTC - TRBD2 TRBJ2-7 TRBV2
CASAGPNTGNTEAFF TGTGCCAGCGCGGGACCTAACACGGGGAACACTGAAGCTTTCTTT - - TRBJ1-1 TRBV6-5
CASSSRDSYEQYF TGTGCCAGCAGTTCCAGGGACTCCTACGAGCAGTACTTC - - TRBJ2-7 TRBV27
CASSQIRETLFF TGTGCCAGCAGCCAGATCCGGGAAACACTGTTTTTT - - TRBJ1-4 TRBV4-2
CASSSEPGQGYSPLHF TGTGCCAGCAGCTCCGAACCGGGACAGGGTTATTCACCCCTCCACTTT - TRBD1 TRBJ1-6 TRBV7-2
CASSYAGNYGYTF TGTGCCAGCAGTTACGCCGGGAACTATGGCTACACCTTC - - TRBJ1-2 TRBV6-5
CASSPKPTGEYEQYF TGTGCCAGCAGCCCAAAACCGACAGGGGAATACGAGCAGTACTTC - TRBD1 TRBJ2-7 TRBV9
CASSPGDRGLSDTGELFF TGCGCCAGCAGCCCCGGGGACAGGGGGTTAAGCGACACCGGGGAGCTGTTTTTT few TRBD1 TRBJ2-2 TRBV10-2
CASSPRRASYEQYF TGTGCCAGCAGCCCTAGACGCGCGAGCTACGAGCAGTACTTC - - TRBJ2-7 TRBV11-3
CSVAKYGGDYGYTF TGCAGCGTTGCTAAGTACGGGGGAGACTATGGCTACACCTTC - - TRBJ1-2 TRBV29-1
CASSLKQGVNQPQHF TGTGCCAGCAGTTTAAAACAGGGGGTCAATCAGCCCCAGCATTTT - TRBD1 TRBJ1-5 TRBV28
CASSTQGRDTEAFF TGTGCCAGTAGTACGCAGGGGCGGGACACTGAAGCTTTCTTT - - TRBJ1-1 TRBV19
CASSRSPDREIYEQYF TGCGCCAGCAGCCGCTCGCCGGACAGGGAGATATACGAGCAGTACTTC - TRBD1 TRBJ2-7 TRBV4-1
CASSPPREGPTGELFF TGTGCCAGCAGCCCTCCCCGGGAGGGCCCCACCGGGGAGCTGTTTTTT - TRBD2 TRBJ2-2 TRBV28
CASSGQGSGYTF TGTGCCAGCTCCGGACAGGGCAGTGGCTACACCTTC - TRBD1 TRBJ1-2 TRBV18
CASSFRTSGRAYNEQFF TGTGCCAGCAGCTTTAGGACTAGCGGGAGGGCCTACAATGAGCAGTTCTTC - TRBD2 TRBJ2-1 TRBV11-3
CASRVSFVNEKLFF TGCGCCAGCAGGGTGAGCTTCGTTAATGAAAAACTGTTTTTT - - TRBJ1-4 TRBV5-1
CASSEERNEQFF TGTGCCAGCAGTGAAGAGCGTAATGAGCAGTTCTTC - - TRBJ2-1 TRBV2
CSVGGTGDYEQYF TGCAGCGTGGGGGGGACAGGGGACTACGAGCAGTACTTC once TRBD1 TRBJ2-7 TRBV29-1
CASSLASGPNTIYF TGTGCCAGCAGCTTGGCCTCAGGGCCCAACACCATATATTTT - - TRBJ1-3 TRBV5-4
CASSETSYQETQYF TGTGCCAGCAGTGAAACTAGTTACCAAGAGACCCAGTACTTC - - TRBJ2-5 TRBV25-1
CASSHYPGQVLPTYEQYF TGTGCCAGCAGCCATTACCCGGGACAGGTATTACCCACCTACGAGCAGTACTTC - TRBD1 TRBJ2-7 TRBV7-2
CASSSTTGGASPLHF TGCGCCAGCAGCTCCACGACAGGGGGCGCGTCACCCCTCCACTTT - TRBD1 TRBJ1-6 TRBV5-1
CASSPDRGDRESYEQYF TGTGCCAGTAGTCCTGACAGGGGGGACAGGGAGTCCTACGAGCAGTACTTC - TRBD1 TRBJ2-7 TRBV19
CASSQVRGSAEAFF TGTGCCAGCAGCCAGGTCAGGGGTTCGGCTGAAGCTTTCTTT once - TRBJ1-1 TRBV14
CASIAMARRGEQFF TGTGCCAGCATAGCCATGGCTAGACGCGGGGAGCAGTTCTTC - - TRBJ2-1 TRBV6-5
CASSQGGRGLAGQNEQFF TGCGCCAGCAGCCAAGGGGGTCGGGGACTAGCGGGACAGAATGAGCAGTTCTTC - TRBD2 TRBJ2-1 TRBV4-3
CASSLSREQYF TGTGCCAGCAGTTTATCCCGCGAGCAGTACTTC once - TRBJ2-7 TRBV28